These 7 T cell receptor beta chains came from one sample sequenced in a study of blood T cells in healthy people across ages. Primers used in a second PCR of roughly 6 to 12 cycles were a sample-barcoded 5' primer and a J-beta primer mix. MiXCR, applied by TCRdb to the 5' RACE reads, yields one record per CDR3 protein. Among 850,000 to 1,000,000 distinct CDR3 sequences listed, roughly 51% were seen once. Sequencing was performed on blood. These receptors came from a woman aged 55-70 years in good health.

Only a few counts were recorded for this clonotype. CDR3: CASSKDRGTGELFF. CDR3 DNA sequence: TGTGCCAGCAGTAAAGACCGGGGGACCGGGGAGCTGTTTTTT. The chain recombines TRBV27 with TRBJ2-2; weak D call: TRBD2 (6 bases). V gave up 5 bases and J gave up 5 bases, with 12 bases separating them. Germline V gene lookup returns CDR1 MNHEY and CDR2 SMNVEV (reference sequence). This CDR3 has 14 residues.

Concerning this clonotype itself: A clone one base away is much larger, so this may be a read error. V gene TRBV27 combines with J gene TRBJ2-7, with D hard to call. CDR3 length: 13 residues. Germline CDR1 is MNHEY and CDR2 is SMNVEV (reference sequence). The CDR3 loop is CAGSLSYLYEQYF. The DNA of the CDR3 is TGTGCCGGCAGTTTATCGTACCTCTACGAGCAGTACTTC.

The chain has TRBV13 and TRBJ1-5, with D tentatively TRBD1 (6 bases). This CDR3 has 15 residues. V was clipped by 8 bases and J by 2 bases, with 16 bases between them. Germline V CDR1 and CDR2: PRHDT, FYEKMQ (reference sequence). CDR3 sequence: CASPGQLKRNQPQHF. CDR3 nucleotides: TGTGCCAGCCCCGGACAGCTTAAGCGCAATCAGCCCCAGCATTTT.

This clonotype occurred a few times. This chain links TRBV28 with TRBJ1-2; weak D call: TRBD1 (5 bases). CDR1 is MDHEN, CDR2 SYDVKM, per germline. V was pared by 5 bases and J by 7 bases, with 14 bases between. The CDR3 contains 13 residues. CDR3 loop: CASSPGNVLGYTF. The CDR3 nucleotides are TGTGCCAGCAGTCCAGGGAACGTCCTTGGCTACACCTTC.

The sample holds one count of this clonotype. The rearrangement links TRBV6-1 to TRBJ1-2; D possibly corresponds to TRBD1 (6 bases). Trimming removed 6 bases at V and 2 bases at J, with 19 bases between. The germline V gene has CDR1 MNHNS and CDR2 SASEGT. The CDR3 loop spans 16 amino acids. CDR3 sequence reads: CASRETYRQGNYGYTF. The CDR3 DNA reads as TGTGCCAGCAGAGAAACCTACCGGCAGGGGAACTATGGCTACACCTTC.

This clonotype was found a few times. The chain employs TRBV6-6 and TRBJ2-1; 13 nucleotides align to TRBD2. The germline CDR1 and CDR2 sequences are MNHNY and SVGAGI (reference sequence). The CDR3 is made up of 16 amino acids. J gave up 8 bases and V 4 bases, and 8 bases lay outside the gene matches. CDR3 sequence (DNA): TGTGCCAGCAGTTCGACGACTAGCGGGAGGTTGGATGAGCAGTTCTTC. Amino acids: CASSSTTSGRLDEQFF.

The V and J genes are TRBV18 and TRBJ2-7; weak D call: TRBD1 (6 bases). CDR1 and CDR2 from the germline V gene are KGHSH and LQKENI. CDR3 length equals 14 residues. V dropped 5 bases and J dropped 2 bases, with 13 bases sitting between them. The CDR3 DNA sequence: TGTGCCAGCTCAACGGACAGTTCGCCCTACGAGCAGTACTTC. It translates to CASSTDSSPYEQYF.